This T cell receptor beta chain was recorded in a study of shared clonotypes between healthy human individuals. The V gene's germline CDR1 is SGHRS and CDR2 YFSETQ. The CDR3 loop spans 17 amino acids. V dropped 5 bases and J dropped 7; count of bases not matched to a gene: 17. The assay used deep level. The table came from immunoSEQ multiplex PCR; TCRdb's copy has only in-frame clones and leaves some out. The repertoire holds more than 850,000 clones, with more than 75% as singletons. Study observations and caveats: Clonotype sharing among donors likely depends on sequencing depth. Only blood was sampled; tissue repertoires likely differ. Roughly 5% of naive CD4 clonotypes were shared across several donors.

For this clone: The antigen remains unidentified.

The chain uses TRBV5-1 and TRBJ2-1; 8 bases line up with TRBD2. This clonotype was sampled from a man aged 18-30 years in good health. Some clones in this sample may be carry-over from other donors' samples. Sequencing was carried out using memory CD4+ T cells from PBMCs. The subset here: CD45RA-negative fraction. The CDR3 DNA is TGCGCCAGCAGTCCTCGTACCAGCGGGAGCCTCGTAAATGAGCAGTTCTTC. Its protein product is CASSPRTSGSLVNEQFF.